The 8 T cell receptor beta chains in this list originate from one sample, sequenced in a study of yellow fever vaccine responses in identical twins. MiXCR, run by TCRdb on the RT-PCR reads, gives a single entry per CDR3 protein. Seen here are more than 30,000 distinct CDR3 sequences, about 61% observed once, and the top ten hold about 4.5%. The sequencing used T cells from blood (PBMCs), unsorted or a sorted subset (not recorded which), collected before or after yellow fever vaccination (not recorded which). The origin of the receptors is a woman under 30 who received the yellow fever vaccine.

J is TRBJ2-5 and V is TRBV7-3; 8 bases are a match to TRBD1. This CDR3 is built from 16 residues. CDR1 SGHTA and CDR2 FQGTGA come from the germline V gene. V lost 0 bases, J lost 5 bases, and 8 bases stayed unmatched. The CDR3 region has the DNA TGTGCCAGCAGCTTAACCGGTTCAGGGGGCTGGGAGACCCAGTACTTC. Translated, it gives CASSLTGSGGWETQYF.

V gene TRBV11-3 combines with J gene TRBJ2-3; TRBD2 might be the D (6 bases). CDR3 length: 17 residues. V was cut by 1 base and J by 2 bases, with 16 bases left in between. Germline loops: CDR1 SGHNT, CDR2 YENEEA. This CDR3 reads CASSLGRREHDTDTQYF. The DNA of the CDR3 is TGTGCCAGCAGCTTAGGGCGCCGGGAGCACGACACAGATACGCAGTATTTT.

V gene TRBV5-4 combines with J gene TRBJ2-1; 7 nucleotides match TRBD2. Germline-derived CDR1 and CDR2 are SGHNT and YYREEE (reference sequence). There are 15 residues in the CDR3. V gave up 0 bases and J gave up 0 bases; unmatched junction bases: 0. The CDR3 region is CASSLASGSYNEQFF. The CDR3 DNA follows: TGTGCCAGCAGCTTGGCTAGCGGCTCCTACAATGAGCAGTTCTTC.

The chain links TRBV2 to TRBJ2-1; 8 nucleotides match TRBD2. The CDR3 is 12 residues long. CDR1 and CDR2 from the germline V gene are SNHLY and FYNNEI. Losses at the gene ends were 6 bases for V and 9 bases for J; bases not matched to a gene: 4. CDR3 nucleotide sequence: TGTGCCAGCAGAGCGGGGGCGGTTGAGCAGTTCTTC. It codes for CASRAGAVEQFF.

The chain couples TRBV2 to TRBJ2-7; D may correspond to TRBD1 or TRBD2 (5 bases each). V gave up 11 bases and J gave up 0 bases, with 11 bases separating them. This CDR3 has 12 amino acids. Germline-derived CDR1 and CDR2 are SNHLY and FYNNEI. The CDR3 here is CAGGANSYEQYF. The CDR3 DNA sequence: TGTGCCGGGGGAGCGAACTCCTACGAGCAGTACTTC. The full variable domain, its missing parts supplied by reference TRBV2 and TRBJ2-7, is EPEVTQTPSHQVTQMGQEVILRCVPISNHLYFYWYRQILGQKVEFLVSFYNNEISEKSEIFDDQFSVERPDGSNFTLKIRSTKLEDSAMYFCAGGANSYEQYFGPGTRLTVT.

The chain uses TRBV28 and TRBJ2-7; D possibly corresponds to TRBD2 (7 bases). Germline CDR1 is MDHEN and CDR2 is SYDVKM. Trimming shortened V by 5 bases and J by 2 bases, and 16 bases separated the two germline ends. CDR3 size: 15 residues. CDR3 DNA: TGTGCCAGCAGTCCCTCGGGGGGCGGCGCCTACGAGCAGTACGTC. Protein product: CASSPSGGGAYEQYV.

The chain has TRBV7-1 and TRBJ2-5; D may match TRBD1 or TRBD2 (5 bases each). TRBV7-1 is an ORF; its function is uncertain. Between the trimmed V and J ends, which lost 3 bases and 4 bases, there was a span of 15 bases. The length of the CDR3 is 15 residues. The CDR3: CASSSRGFRGETQYF. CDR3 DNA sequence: TGTGCCAGCAGCTCTCGGGGCTTTCGCGGAGAGACCCAGTACTTC.

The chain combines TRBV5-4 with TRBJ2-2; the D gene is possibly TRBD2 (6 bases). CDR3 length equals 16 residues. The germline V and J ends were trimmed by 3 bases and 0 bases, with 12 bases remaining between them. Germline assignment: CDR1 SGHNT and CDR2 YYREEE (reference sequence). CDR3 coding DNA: TGTGCCAGCAGCTGGGGAGGACCTACGAACACCGGGGAGCTGTTTTTT. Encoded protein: CASSWGGPTNTGELFF.